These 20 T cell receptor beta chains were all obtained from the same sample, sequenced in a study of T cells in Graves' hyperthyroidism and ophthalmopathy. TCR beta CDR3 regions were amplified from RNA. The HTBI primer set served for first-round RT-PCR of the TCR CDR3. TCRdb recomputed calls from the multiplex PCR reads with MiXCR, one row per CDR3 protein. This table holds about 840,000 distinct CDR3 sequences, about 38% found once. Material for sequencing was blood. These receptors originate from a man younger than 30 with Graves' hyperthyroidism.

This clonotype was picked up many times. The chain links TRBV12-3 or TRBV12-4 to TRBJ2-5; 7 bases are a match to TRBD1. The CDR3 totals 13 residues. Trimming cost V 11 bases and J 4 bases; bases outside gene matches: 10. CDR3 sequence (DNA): TGTGCCGTGGGGAAGGGGGCTCGAGAGACCCAGTACTTC. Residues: CAVGKGARETQYF.

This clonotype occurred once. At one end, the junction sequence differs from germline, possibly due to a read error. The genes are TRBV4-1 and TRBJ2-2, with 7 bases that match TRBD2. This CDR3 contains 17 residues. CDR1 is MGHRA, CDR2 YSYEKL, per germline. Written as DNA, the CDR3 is TGTGCCAGCAGCTTGGCTAAAGCGGGATTGAACACCGGGGAGCTGTTTTTT. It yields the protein CASSLAKAGLNTGELFF.

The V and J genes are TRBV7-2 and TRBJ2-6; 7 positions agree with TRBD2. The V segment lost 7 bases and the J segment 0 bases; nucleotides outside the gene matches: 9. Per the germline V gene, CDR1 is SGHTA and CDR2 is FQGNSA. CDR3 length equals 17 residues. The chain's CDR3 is CASNIMGGYSGANVLTF. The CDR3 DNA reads TGTGCCAGCAACATTATGGGGGGGTACTCTGGGGCCAACGTCCTGACTTTC.

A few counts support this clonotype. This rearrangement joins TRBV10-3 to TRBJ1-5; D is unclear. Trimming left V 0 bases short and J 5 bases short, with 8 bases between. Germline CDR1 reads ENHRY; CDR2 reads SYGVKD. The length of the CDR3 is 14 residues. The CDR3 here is CAISESGRDQPQHF. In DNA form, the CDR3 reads TGTGCCATCAGTGAGTCGGGTAGGGATCAGCCCCAGCATTTT.

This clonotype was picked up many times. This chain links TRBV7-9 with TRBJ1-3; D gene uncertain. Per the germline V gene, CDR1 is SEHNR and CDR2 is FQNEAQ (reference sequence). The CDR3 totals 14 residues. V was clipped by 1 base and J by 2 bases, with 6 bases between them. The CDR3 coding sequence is TGTGCCAGCAGCTTAGGGGTAACTGGAAACACCATATATTTT. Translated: CASSLGVTGNTIYF.

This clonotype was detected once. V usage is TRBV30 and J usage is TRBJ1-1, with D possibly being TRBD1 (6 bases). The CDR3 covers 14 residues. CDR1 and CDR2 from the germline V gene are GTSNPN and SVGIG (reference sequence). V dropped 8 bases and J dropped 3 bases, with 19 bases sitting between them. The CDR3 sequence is CAGLGGGGHTEAFF. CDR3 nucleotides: TGTGCCGGACTTGGGGGAGGGGGGCACACTGAAGCTTTCTTT.

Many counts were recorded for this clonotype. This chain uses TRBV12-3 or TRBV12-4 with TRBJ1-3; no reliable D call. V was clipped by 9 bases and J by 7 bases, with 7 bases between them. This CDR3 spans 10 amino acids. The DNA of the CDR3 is TGTGCCAGGATTAGGAACACCATATATTTT. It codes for CARIRNTIYF.

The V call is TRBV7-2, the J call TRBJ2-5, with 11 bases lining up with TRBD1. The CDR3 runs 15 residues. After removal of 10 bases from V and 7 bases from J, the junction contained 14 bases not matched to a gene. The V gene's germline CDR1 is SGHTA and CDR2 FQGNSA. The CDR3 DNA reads TGTGCCACCCCAGGTCCAAGGGACAGGGGGACGACCCAGTACTTC. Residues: CATPGPRDRGTTQYF.

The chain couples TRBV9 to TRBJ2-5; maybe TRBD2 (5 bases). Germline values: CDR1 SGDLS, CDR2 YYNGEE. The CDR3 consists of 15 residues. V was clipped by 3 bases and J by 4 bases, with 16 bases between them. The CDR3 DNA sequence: TGTGCCAGCAGCGCCCGAGAGGGAGTGCGAGAGACCCAGTACTTC. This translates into CASSAREGVRETQYF.

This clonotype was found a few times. The CDR3 loop reads CASSLPGHSGNTIYF. CDR3 bases: TGTGCCAGCAGCTTGCCAGGCCACTCTGGAAACACCATATATTTT. V and J are TRBV5-4 and TRBJ1-3; D unresolved. V dropped 1 base and J dropped 0 bases, with 8 bases sitting between them. CDR1 and CDR2 (germline): SGHNT, YYREEE (reference sequence). This CDR3 region has 15 residues.

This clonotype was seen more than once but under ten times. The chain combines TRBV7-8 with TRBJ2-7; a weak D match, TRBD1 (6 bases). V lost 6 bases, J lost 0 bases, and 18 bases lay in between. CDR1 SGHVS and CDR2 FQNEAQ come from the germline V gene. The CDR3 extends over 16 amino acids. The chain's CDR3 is CASSTLGQRSSYEQYF. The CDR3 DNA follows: TGTGCCAGCAGTACCCTGGGACAACGAAGCTCCTACGAGCAGTACTTC.

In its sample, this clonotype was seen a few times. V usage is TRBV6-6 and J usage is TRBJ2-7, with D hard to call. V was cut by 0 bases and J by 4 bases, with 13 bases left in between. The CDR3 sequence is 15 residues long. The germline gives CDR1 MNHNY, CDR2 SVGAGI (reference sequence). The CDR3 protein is CASSYSQAVLYEQYF. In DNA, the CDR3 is TGTGCCAGCAGTTACTCCCAGGCCGTTTTGTACGAGCAGTACTTC.

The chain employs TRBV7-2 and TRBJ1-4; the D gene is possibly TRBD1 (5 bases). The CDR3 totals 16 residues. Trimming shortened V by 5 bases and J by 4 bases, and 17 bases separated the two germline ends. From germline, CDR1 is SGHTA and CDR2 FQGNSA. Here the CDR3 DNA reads TGTGCCAGCAGCCAGGAAGGACACGGAGTTAATGAAAAACTGTTTTTT. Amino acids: CASSQEGHGVNEKLFF.

The CDR3 nucleotides are TGTGCCAGCAACCCCCGGACAGAGTATGGCTACACCTTC. This encodes CASNPRTEYGYTF. The chain couples TRBV2 to TRBJ1-2; D may be TRBD1 (6 bases). CDR3 length: 13 residues. Per germline, CDR1 SNHLY and CDR2 FYNNEI. The ends were cut back, 7 bases at V and 5 bases at J, with 14 bases in the middle.

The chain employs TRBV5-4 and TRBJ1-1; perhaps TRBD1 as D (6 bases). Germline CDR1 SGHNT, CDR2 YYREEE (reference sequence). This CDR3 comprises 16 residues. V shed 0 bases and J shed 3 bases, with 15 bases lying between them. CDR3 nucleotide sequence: TGTGCCAGCAGCTTGGCCTCAGGGGCGGGGGACACTGAAGCTTTCTTT. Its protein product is CASSLASGAGDTEAFF. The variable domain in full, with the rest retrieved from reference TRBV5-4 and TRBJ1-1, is ETGVTQSPTHLIKTRGQQVTLRCSSQSGHNTVSWYQQALGQGPQFIFQYYREEENGRGNFPPRFSGLQFPNYSSELNVNALELDDSALYLCASSLASGAGDTEAFFGQGTRLTVV.

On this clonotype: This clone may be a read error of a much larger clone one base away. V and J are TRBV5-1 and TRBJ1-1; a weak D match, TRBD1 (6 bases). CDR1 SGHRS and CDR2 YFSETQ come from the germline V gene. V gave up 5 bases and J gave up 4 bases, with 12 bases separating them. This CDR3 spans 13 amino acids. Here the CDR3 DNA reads TGCGCCAGCAGGGACGGACAGTGCACTGAAGCTTTCTTT. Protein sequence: CASRDGQCTEAFF.

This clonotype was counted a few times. CDR3 amino acids: CASSFGTTAEAFF. CDR3 DNA: TGTGCCAGCAGCTTCGGGACCACGGCTGAAGCTTTCTTT. This sequence joins TRBV9 and TRBJ1-1, with a tentative D call TRBD1 (5 bases). CDR3 size: 13 residues. Germline values: CDR1 SGDLS, CDR2 YYNGEE. The V end lost 4 bases, the J end lost 6 bases, and 13 bases lay between the germline ends.

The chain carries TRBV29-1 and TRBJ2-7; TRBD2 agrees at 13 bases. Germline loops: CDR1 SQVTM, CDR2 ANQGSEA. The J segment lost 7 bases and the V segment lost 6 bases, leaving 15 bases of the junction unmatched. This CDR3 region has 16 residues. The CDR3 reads CSVRTSGGANTGEQYF. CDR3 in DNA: TGCAGCGTGCGGACTAGCGGGGGCGCGAACACCGGGGAGCAGTACTTC.

CDR3 nucleotides: TGTGCCAGCAGCCCAGGCCCTTCCGCGGGGGAAAAACTGTTTTTT. Encoded protein: CASSPGPSAGEKLFF. This sequence joins TRBV5-6 and TRBJ1-4, with no clear D. Deletions cut 4 bases from V and 8 bases from J, with 18 bases between. Per the germline V gene, CDR1 is SGHDT and CDR2 is YYEEEE. The CDR3 runs 15 residues.

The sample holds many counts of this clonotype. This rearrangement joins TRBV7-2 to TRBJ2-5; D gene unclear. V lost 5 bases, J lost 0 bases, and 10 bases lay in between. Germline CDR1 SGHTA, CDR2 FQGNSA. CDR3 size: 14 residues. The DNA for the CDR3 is TGTGCCAGCAGCCCAGGATTCTACCAAGAGACCCAGTACTTC. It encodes CASSPGFYQETQYF. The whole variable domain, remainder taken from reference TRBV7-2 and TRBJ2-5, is GAGVSQSPSNKVTEKGKDVELRCDPISGHTALYWYRQSLGQGLEFLIYFQGNSAPDKSGLPSDRFSAERTGGSVSTLTIQRTQQEDSAVYLCASSPGFYQETQYFGPGTRLLVL.